This T cell receptor (beta chain) is from a study of shared clonotypes between healthy human individuals. Whole-study findings and limits: Incomplete sequencing of sorted subsets was indicated by rarefaction despite large depth.

CDR1 is MRHNA and CDR2 is SNTAGT in the germline V gene. This CDR3 is built from 15 residues. V shed 6 bases, J shed 4 bases, and the junction held 4 bases outside the gene matches. Concerning this clone itself: Its target is not known.

Method: immunoSEQ multiplex PCR; TCRdb's copy keeps in-frame clones and lacks some. The profile shows roughly 1,500,000 clones, approximately 98% of them singletons. This clonotype was obtained from a man aged 25 to 40 in good health. Sequencing used naive CD4+ T cells sorted from blood. Indicated subset: CD45RA+ positively selected. The chain couples TRBV6-4 to TRBJ2-3; 13 nucleotides agree with TRBD2. The CDR3 DNA reads TGTGCCAGCAGCATACTAGCGGGAGGGCCAGATACGCAGTATTTT. Amino acids: CASSILAGGPDTQYF.